The 2 T cell receptor beta chains below come from one sample, sequenced in a study of cytomegalovirus exposure and HLA in healthy donors. The PCR contained 60 Vbeta and 13 Jbeta primers. TCRdb's table, derived via immunoSEQ multiplex PCR, lists solely in-frame clones and lacks some. The data show over 150,000 clones, 60% to 80% seen once. Sequencing was carried out using PBMCs. The receptors shown here come from a middle-aged woman in good health and CMV-seropositive.

The chain joins TRBV30 to TRBJ2-7; D is uncertain. Trimming removed 0 bases at V and 5 bases at J, with 5 bases between. Germline V lookup: CDR1 GTSNPN, CDR2 SVGIG (reference sequence). The CDR3 length is 11 residues. CDR3 sequence (DNA): TGTGCCTGGAGTGTAATCGACGAGCAGTACTTC. Its translation: CAWSVIDEQYF. Using reference TRBV30 and TRBJ2-7 for the parts outside the CDR3, the full variable domain is SQTIHQWPATLVQPVGSPLSLECTVEGTSNPNLYWYRQAAGRGLQLLFYSVGIGQISSEVPQNLSASRPQDRQFILSSKKLLLSDSGFYLCAWSVIDEQYFGPGTRLTVT.

The V and J genes are TRBV7-8 and TRBJ2-5; D is possibly TRBD1 (5 bases). The V and J ends lost 0 bases and 5 bases respectively, with 10 bases between them. CDR3 size: 14 residues. Germline V gene data show CDR1 as SGHVS and CDR2 as FQNEAQ. Here the CDR3 reads CASSLAGRAETQYF. DNA for the CDR3: TGTGCCAGCAGCTTAGCGGGCAGGGCCGAGACCCAGTACTTC.